The clone carrying this TCR beta chain has a count of ten or more. Its antigen is unidentified. Patients between 18 and 65 years old had hyperthyroidism, newly diagnosed and lasting under 2 months. This sample was included in a study of T cells in Graves' hyperthyroidism and ophthalmopathy. Study-wide results and limits: The model's output predicted ophthalmopathy at a median of about 6.5 months prior to onset.

TCR beta CDR3 region amplification was performed from RNA transcripts. An initial round of RT-PCR targeting the TCR CDR3 relied on the HTBI primer set. TCRdb recomputed calls from the multiplex PCR reads with MiXCR, one row per CDR3 protein. The sample records roughly 380,000 distinct CDR3 sequences, approximately 13% being singletons. The CDR3 is 14 amino acids. Germline values: CDR1 LGHDT, CDR2 YNNKEL (reference sequence). J gave up 1 base and V 4 bases, and 4 bases lay outside the gene matches. Sequences were obtained from blood. The sequence was collected from a woman aged 18-29 years with Graves' hyperthyroidism. The chain employs TRBV3-1 and TRBJ2-7, with TRBD1 matching 7 bases. CDR3 residues: CASSRRQGSYEQYF. In nucleotides, the CDR3 is TGTGCCAGCAGCCGTCGACAGGGATCCTACGAGCAGTACTTC.